This T cell receptor (beta chain) was sequenced for a study of blood T cell repertoires in COVID-19. Study-wide background: From T cells, B-cell-depleted T cells, or PBMCs came the material, which was cDNA or gDNA.

CDR1 and CDR2 from the germline V gene are MNHEY and SMNVEV (reference sequence). The CDR3 spans 15 residues. V trimming: 3 bases; J trimming: 4 bases; junction bases outside the gene matches: 7. Using immunoSEQ multiplex PCR, the repertoire was profiled, and TCRdb retains in-frame clones only, with some absent. Among a few hundred thousand clones, approximately 86% were seen once, and the ten largest hold around 3%. The origin of this receptor is a man aged 60-69 years with acute or convalescent COVID-19. The chain is built from TRBV27 and TRBJ1-2, with 8 bases matching TRBD1. The sample taken for sequencing was peripheral blood. CDR3 amino acids: CASSFGQGAGYGYTF. CDR3 nucleotides: TGTGCCAGCAGTTTCGGTCAGGGGGCTGGCTATGGCTACACCTTC.